This is a list of T cell receptor beta chains from one sample in a study of blood T cell repertoires in COVID-19. Some clones are missing from TCRdb's copy, which holds only in-frame ones; the method was immunoSEQ multiplex PCR. The sample carries more than 85,000 clones, roughly 82% recorded once. The specimen sequenced was peripheral blood. Receptors were obtained from a man between 60 and 70 years old with acute or convalescent COVID-19. Both conserved end residues are part of each CDR3. Each record gives: D gene, V gene, clone size, J gene, CDR3 protein, CDR3 DNA. A D gene is named only where the DNA matches it firmly. Clone size is given for some rows only: seen once, a few or many times, or a class if the clone is expanded.

d_gene: TRBD1; v_gene: TRBV2; abundance: .; j_gene: TRBJ1-2; CDR3aa: CASSEMPGGGYTF; CDR3nt: TGTGCCAGCAGTGAAATGCCAGGGGGTGGCTACACCTTC
d_gene: .; v_gene: TRBV6-5; abundance: .; j_gene: TRBJ2-7; CDR3aa: CASSYGGSYEQYF; CDR3nt: TGTGCCAGCAGTTACGGGGGGTCCTACGAGCAGTACTTC
d_gene: TRBD1; v_gene: TRBV28; abundance: .; j_gene: TRBJ1-1; CDR3aa: CASIEGGTGGNTEAFF; CDR3nt: TGTGCCAGCATTGAGGGGGGGACAGGGGGCAACACTGAAGCTTTCTTT
d_gene: TRBD1; v_gene: TRBV19; abundance: .; j_gene: TRBJ1-5; CDR3aa: CASSMTGISNQPQHF; CDR3nt: TGTGCCAGTAGTATGACAGGGATCAGCAATCAGCCCCAGCATTTT
d_gene: .; v_gene: TRBV7-9; abundance: .; j_gene: TRBJ1-4; CDR3aa: CASTPGVREKLFF; CDR3nt: TGTGCCAGCACCCCAGGGGTTCGGGAAAAACTGTTTTTT
d_gene: .; v_gene: TRBV6-1; abundance: .; j_gene: TRBJ1-5; CDR3aa: CASSETGVGNQPQHF; CDR3nt: TGTGCCAGCAGTGAGACGGGAGTCGGCAATCAGCCCCAGCATTTT
d_gene: TRBD2; v_gene: TRBV6-5; abundance: .; j_gene: TRBJ2-1; CDR3aa: CASSPSGLAVNEQFF; CDR3nt: TGTGCCAGCAGTCCCTCGGGACTAGCAGTCAATGAGCAGTTCTTC
d_gene: .; v_gene: TRBV7-9; abundance: .; j_gene: TRBJ1-6; CDR3aa: CASSLGGRRVNSPLHF; CDR3nt: TGTGCCAGCAGCTTAGGGGGCAGACGGGTTAATTCACCCCTCCACTTT
d_gene: TRBD1; v_gene: TRBV5-5; abundance: few; j_gene: TRBJ1-2; CDR3aa: CASSWDGTGLYNYGYTF; CDR3nt: TGTGCCAGCAGCTGGGACGGGACAGGGCTCTACAACTATGGCTACACCTTC
d_gene: .; v_gene: TRBV27; abundance: .; j_gene: TRBJ1-4; CDR3aa: CASSSRDKNEKLFF; CDR3nt: TGTGCCAGCAGCAGCCGGGACAAGAATGAAAAACTGTTTTTT
d_gene: TRBD1; v_gene: TRBV5-1; abundance: .; j_gene: TRBJ1-5; CDR3aa: CASSFSRGRDQPQHF; CDR3nt: TGCGCCAGCAGCTTTTCTAGGGGGCGCGATCAGCCCCAGCATTTT
d_gene: .; v_gene: TRBV14; abundance: .; j_gene: TRBJ1-6; CDR3aa: CASSHLGGTYNSPLHF; CDR3nt: TGTGCCAGCAGCCATTTAGGAGGGACCTATAATTCACCCCTCCACTTT
d_gene: .; v_gene: TRBV7-9; abundance: .; j_gene: TRBJ1-2; CDR3aa: CASSFVKLNLYGYTF; CDR3nt: TGTGCCAGCAGCTTTGTGAAGCTAAACCTCTATGGCTACACCTTC
d_gene: .; v_gene: TRBV6-5; abundance: .; j_gene: TRBJ2-7; CDR3aa: CASSQNYEQYF; CDR3nt: TGTGCCAGCAGTCAGAACTACGAGCAGTACTTC
d_gene: .; v_gene: TRBV5-1; abundance: .; j_gene: TRBJ1-1; CDR3aa: CASSLVVNMNTEAFF; CDR3nt: TGCGCCAGCAGCTTGGTAGTGAATATGAACACTGAAGCTTTCTTT
d_gene: TRBD1; v_gene: TRBV27; abundance: .; j_gene: TRBJ1-1; CDR3aa: CASRSLGQGVTEAFF; CDR3nt: TGTGCCAGCAGGAGCCTAGGACAGGGTGTAACTGAAGCTTTCTTT
d_gene: TRBD2; v_gene: TRBV5-1; abundance: .; j_gene: TRBJ2-3; CDR3aa: CASSLSRLAGRADTQYF; CDR3nt: TGCGCCAGCAGCTTGAGCCGCCTAGCGGGGCGGGCAGATACGCAGTATTTT
d_gene: .; v_gene: TRBV18; abundance: .; j_gene: TRBJ1-2; CDR3aa: CASSPQGFGQNF; CDR3nt: TGTGCCAGCTCACCACAGGGTTTCGGACAGAACTTC
d_gene: .; v_gene: TRBV7-2; abundance: .; j_gene: TRBJ1-2; CDR3aa: CASSLGGLNYGYTF; CDR3nt: TGTGCCAGCAGCTTGGGGGGGCTAAACTATGGCTACACCTTC
d_gene: .; v_gene: TRBV14; abundance: .; j_gene: TRBJ1-6; CDR3aa: CASSPRWEPYNSPLHF; CDR3nt: TGTGCCAGCAGCCCCCGGTGGGAGCCCTATAATTCACCCCTCCACTTT
d_gene: TRBD2; v_gene: TRBV7-2; abundance: .; j_gene: TRBJ2-7; CDR3aa: CASSYVSGTSGGAYEQYF; CDR3nt: TGTGCCAGCAGCTACGTCTCCGGGACTAGCGGGGGGGCCTACGAGCAGTACTTC
d_gene: .; v_gene: TRBV28; abundance: .; j_gene: TRBJ2-1; CDR3aa: CAIRTGSSYNEQFF; CDR3nt: TGTGCCATCCGAACAGGGAGCTCCTACAATGAGCAGTTCTTC
d_gene: TRBD1; v_gene: TRBV7-3; abundance: .; j_gene: TRBJ2-2; CDR3aa: CASSIQGATGELFF; CDR3nt: TGTGCCAGCAGCATACAGGGGGCAACCGGGGAGCTGTTTTTT
d_gene: TRBD1; v_gene: TRBV6-5; abundance: few; j_gene: TRBJ1-5; CDR3aa: CASSYSGTGVWPQHF; CDR3nt: TGTGCCAGCAGTTACTCCGGGACAGGGGTATGGCCCCAGCATTTT
d_gene: TRBD2; v_gene: TRBV7-2; abundance: .; j_gene: TRBJ2-3; CDR3aa: CASSTKAGDTDTQYF; CDR3nt: TGTGCCAGCAGCACAAAAGCGGGGGACACAGATACGCAGTATTTT
d_gene: .; v_gene: TRBV30; abundance: .; j_gene: TRBJ2-3; CDR3aa: CAWSTQGSATQYF; CDR3nt: TGTGCCTGGAGTACCCAGGGGTCGGCTACGCAGTATTTT
d_gene: .; v_gene: TRBV28; abundance: few; j_gene: TRBJ1-2; CDR3aa: CASSFQGGKGYGYTF; CDR3nt: TGTGCCAGCAGTTTTCAAGGCGGCAAAGGATATGGCTACACCTTC
d_gene: TRBD2; v_gene: TRBV11-2; abundance: .; j_gene: TRBJ2-5; CDR3aa: CASSLMRGGAETQYF; CDR3nt: TGTGCCAGCAGCTTAATGCGGGGGGGCGCAGAGACCCAGTACTTC
d_gene: .; v_gene: TRBV2; abundance: once; j_gene: TRBJ1-3; CDR3aa: CASSRTGNSGNTIYF; CDR3nt: TGTGCCAGCAGTCGGACGGGAAACTCTGGAAACACCATATATTTT
d_gene: TRBD1; v_gene: TRBV28; abundance: .; j_gene: TRBJ1-1; CDR3aa: CASSLVGVFRGPVWPEAFF; CDR3nt: TGTGCCAGCAGTTTAGTAGGTGTTTTCAGGGGGCCCGTTTGGCCTGAAGCTTTCTTT
d_gene: TRBD2; v_gene: TRBV20-1; abundance: .; j_gene: TRBJ2-5; CDR3aa: CSASLLAVYQETQYF; CDR3nt: TGCAGTGCTAGTTTACTAGCGGTATACCAAGAGACCCAGTACTTC
d_gene: .; v_gene: TRBV12-3/TRBV12-4; abundance: .; j_gene: TRBJ2-1; CDR3aa: CASSLSDYNEQFF; CDR3nt: TGTGCCAGCAGTTTATCAGACTACAATGAGCAGTTCTTC
d_gene: TRBD1; v_gene: TRBV2; abundance: .; j_gene: TRBJ2-5; CDR3aa: CASSESGRQGGIQETQYF; CDR3nt: TGTGCCAGCAGTGAATCCGGCAGACAGGGTGGGATTCAAGAGACCCAGTACTTC
d_gene: TRBD1; v_gene: TRBV9; abundance: .; j_gene: TRBJ2-2; CDR3aa: CASRDRAQGELFF; CDR3nt: TGTGCCAGCAGGGACAGGGCCCAAGGGGAGCTGTTTTTT